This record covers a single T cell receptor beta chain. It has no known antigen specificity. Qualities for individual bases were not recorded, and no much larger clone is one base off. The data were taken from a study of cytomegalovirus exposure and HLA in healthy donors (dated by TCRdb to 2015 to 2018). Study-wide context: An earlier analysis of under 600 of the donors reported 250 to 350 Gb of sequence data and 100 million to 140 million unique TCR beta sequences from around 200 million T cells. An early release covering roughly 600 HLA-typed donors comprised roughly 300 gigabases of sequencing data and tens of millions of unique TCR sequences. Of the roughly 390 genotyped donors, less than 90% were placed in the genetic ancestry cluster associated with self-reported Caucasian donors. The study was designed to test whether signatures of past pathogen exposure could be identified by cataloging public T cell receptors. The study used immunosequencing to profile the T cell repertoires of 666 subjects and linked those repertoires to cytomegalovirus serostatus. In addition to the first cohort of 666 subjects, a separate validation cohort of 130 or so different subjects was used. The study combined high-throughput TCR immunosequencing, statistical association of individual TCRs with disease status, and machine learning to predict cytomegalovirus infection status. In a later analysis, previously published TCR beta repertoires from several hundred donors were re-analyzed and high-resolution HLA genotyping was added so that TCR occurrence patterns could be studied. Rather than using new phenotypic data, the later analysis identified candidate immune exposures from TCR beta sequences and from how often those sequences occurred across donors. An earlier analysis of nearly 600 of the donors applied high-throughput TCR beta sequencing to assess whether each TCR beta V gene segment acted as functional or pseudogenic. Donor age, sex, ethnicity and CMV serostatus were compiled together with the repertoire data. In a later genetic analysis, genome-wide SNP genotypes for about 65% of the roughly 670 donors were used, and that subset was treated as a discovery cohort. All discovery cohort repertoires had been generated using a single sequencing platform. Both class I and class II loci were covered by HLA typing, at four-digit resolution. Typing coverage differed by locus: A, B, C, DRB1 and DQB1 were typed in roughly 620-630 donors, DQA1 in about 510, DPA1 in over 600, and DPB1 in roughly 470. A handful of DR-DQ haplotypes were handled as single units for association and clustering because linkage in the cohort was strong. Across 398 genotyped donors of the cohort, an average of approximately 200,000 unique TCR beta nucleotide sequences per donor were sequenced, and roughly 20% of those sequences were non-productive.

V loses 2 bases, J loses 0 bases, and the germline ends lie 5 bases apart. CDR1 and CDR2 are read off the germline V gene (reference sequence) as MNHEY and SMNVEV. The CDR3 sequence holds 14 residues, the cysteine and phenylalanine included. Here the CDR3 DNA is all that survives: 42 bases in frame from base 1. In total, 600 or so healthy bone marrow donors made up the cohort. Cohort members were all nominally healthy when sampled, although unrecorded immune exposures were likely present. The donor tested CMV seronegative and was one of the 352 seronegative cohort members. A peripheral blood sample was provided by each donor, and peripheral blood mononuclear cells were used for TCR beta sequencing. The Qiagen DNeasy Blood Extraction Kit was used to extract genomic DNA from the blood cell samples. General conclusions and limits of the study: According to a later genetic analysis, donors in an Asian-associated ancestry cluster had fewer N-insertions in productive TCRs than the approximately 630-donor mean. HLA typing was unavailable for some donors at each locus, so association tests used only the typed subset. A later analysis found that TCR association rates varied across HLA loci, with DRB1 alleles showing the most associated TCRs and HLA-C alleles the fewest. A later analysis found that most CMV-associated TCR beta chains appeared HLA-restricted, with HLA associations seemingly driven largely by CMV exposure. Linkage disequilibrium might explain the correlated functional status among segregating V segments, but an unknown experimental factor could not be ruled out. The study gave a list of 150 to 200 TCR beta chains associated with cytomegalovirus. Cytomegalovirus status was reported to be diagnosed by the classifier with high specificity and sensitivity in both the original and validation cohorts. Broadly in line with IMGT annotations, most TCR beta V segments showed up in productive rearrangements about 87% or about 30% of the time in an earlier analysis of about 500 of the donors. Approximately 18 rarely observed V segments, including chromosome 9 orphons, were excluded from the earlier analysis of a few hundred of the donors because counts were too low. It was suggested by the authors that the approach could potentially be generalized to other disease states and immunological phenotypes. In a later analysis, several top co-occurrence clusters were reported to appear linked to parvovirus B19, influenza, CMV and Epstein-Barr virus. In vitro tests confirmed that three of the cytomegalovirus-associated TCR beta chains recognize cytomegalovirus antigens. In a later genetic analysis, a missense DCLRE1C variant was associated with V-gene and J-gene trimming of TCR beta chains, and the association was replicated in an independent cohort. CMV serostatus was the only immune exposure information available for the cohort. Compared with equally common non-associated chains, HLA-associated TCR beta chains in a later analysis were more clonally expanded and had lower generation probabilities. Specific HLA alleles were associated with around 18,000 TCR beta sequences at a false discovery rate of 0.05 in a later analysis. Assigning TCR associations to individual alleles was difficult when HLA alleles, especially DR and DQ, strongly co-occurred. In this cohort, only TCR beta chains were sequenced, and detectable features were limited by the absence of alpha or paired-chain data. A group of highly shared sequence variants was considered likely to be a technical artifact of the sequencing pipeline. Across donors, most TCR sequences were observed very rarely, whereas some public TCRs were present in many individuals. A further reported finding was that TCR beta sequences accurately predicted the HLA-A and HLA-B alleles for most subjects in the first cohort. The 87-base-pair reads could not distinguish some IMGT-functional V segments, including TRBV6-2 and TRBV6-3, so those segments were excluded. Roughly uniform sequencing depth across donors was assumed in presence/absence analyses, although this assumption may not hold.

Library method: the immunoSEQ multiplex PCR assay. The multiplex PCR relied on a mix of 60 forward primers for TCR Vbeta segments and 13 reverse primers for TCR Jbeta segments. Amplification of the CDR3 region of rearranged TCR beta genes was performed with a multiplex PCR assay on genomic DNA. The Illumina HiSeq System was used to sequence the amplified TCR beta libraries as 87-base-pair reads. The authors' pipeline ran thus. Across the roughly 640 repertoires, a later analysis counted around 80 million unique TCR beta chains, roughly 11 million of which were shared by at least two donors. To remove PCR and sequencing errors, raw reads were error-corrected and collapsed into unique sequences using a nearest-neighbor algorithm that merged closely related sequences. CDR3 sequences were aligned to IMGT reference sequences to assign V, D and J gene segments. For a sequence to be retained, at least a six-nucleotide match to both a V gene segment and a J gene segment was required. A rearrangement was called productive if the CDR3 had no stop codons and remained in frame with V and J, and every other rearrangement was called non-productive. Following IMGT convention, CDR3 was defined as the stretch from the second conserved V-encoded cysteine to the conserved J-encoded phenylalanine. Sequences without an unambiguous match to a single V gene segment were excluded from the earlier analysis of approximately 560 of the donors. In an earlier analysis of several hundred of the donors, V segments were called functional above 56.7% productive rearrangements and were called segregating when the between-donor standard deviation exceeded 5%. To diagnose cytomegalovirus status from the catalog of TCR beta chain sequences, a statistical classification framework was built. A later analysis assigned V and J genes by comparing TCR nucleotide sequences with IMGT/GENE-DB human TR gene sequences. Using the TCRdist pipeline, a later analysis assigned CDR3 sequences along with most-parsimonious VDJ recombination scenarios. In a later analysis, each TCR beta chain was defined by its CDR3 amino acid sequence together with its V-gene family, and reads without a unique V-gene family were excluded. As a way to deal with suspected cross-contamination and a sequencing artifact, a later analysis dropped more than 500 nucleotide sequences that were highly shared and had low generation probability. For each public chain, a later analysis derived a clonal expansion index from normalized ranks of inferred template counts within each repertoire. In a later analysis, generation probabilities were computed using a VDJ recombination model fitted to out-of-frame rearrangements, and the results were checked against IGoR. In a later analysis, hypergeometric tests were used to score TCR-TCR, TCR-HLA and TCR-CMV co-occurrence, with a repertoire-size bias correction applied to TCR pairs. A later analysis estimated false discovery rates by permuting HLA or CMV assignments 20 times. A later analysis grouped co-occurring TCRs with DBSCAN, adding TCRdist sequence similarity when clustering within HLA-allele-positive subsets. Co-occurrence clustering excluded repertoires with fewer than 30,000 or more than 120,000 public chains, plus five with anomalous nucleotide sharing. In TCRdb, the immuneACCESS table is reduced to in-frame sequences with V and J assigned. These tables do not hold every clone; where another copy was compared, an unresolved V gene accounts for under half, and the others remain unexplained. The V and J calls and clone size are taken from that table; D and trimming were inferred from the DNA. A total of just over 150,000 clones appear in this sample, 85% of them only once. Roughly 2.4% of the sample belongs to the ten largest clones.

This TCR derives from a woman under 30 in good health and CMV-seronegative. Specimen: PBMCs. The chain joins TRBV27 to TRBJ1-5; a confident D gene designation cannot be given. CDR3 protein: CASSLASSNQPQHF. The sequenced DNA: TGTGCCAGCAGTTTAGCGTCTAGCAATCAGCCCCAGCATTTT.